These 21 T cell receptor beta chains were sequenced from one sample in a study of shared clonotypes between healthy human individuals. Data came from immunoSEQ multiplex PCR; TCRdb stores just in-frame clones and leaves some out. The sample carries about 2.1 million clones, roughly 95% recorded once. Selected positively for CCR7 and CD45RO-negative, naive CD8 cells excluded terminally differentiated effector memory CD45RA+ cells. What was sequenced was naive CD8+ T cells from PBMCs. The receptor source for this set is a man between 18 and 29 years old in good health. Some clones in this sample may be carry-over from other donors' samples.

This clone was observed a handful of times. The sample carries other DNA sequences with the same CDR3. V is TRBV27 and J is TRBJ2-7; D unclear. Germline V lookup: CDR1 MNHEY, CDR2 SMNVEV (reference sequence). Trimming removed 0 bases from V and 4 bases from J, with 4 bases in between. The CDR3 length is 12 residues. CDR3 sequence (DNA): TGTGCCAGCAGTTTATCGGGTTACGAGCAGTACTTC. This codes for CASSLSGYEQYF.

The CDR3 reads CASSLSGGEQFF. DNA for the CDR3: TGTGCCAGCAGCTTGAGTGGAGGGGAGCAGTTCTTC. The V gene is TRBV5-4, the J gene TRBJ2-1, with D possibly matching TRBD2 (6 bases). Trimming shortened V by 1 base and J by 10 bases, and 9 bases separated the two germline ends. This CDR3 is 12 amino acids long. The germline gives CDR1 SGHNT, CDR2 YYREEE (reference sequence).

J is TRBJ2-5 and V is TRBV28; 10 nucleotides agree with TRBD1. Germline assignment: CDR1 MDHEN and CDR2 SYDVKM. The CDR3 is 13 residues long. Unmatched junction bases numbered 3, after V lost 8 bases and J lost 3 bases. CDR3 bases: TGTGCCAGCGCGGGACAGGGGAAAGAGACCCAGTACTTC. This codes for CASAGQGKETQYF.

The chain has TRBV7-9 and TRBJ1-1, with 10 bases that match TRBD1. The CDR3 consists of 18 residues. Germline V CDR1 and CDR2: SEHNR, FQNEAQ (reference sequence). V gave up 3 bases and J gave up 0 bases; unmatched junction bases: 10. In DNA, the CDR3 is TGTGCCAGCAGCTTGACGGACCGGGACAGGGGATTGAACACTGAAGCTTTCTTT. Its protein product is CASSLTDRDRGLNTEAFF.

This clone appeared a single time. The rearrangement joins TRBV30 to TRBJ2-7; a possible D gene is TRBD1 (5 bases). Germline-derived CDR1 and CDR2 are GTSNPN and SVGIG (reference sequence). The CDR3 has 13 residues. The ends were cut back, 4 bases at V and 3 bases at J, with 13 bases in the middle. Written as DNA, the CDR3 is TGTGCCTGGACCCGGGCAGGGCTCTACGAGCAGTACTTC. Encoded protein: CAWTRAGLYEQYF.

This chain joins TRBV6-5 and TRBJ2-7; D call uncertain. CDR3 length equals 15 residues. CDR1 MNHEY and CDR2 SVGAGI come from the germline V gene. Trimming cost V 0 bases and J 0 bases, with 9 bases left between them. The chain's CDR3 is CASSYSSIGSYEQYF. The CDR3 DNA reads TGTGCCAGCAGTTACTCGAGTATCGGCTCCTACGAGCAGTACTTC.

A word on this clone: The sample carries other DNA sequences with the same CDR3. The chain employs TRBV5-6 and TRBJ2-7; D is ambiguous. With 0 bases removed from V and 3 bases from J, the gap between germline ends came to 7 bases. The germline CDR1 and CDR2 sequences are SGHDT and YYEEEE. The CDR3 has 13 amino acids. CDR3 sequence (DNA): TGTGCCAGCAGCTTGGATGGCGGCTACGAGCAGTACTTC. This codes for CASSLDGGYEQYF.

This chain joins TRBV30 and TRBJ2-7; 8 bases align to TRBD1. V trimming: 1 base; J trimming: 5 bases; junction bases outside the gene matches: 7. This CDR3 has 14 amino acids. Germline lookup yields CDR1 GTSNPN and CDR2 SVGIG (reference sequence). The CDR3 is CAWSGTGWAHEQYF. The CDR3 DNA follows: TGTGCCTGGAGTGGGACAGGGTGGGCCCACGAGCAGTACTTC.

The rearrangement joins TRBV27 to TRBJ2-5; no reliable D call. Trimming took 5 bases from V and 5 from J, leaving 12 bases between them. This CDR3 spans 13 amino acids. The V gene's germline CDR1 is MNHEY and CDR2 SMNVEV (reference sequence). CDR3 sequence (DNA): TGTGCCAGCAGTAAGGGTATACCTGAGACCCAGTACTTC. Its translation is CASSKGIPETQYF.

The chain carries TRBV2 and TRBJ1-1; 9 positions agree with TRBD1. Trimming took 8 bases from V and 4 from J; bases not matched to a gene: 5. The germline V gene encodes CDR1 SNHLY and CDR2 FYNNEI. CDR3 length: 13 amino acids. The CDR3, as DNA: TGTGCCAGCCCTGGACAGGGGAGCACTGAAGCTTTCTTT. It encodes CASPGQGSTEAFF.

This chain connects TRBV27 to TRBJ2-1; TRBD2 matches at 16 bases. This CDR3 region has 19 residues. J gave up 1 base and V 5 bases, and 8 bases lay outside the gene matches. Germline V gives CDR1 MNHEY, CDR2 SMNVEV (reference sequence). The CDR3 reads CASSEGTSGRVRSYNEQFF. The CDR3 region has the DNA TGTGCCAGCAGTGAGGGGACTAGCGGGAGGGTTCGTTCCTACAATGAGCAGTTCTTC.

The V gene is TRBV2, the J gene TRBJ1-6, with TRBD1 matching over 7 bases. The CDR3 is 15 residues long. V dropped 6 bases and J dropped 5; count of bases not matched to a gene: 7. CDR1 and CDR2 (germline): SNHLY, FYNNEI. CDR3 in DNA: TGTGCCAGCAGAGACAGGGCGGAGGATAATTCACCCCTCCACTTT. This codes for CASRDRAEDNSPLHF.

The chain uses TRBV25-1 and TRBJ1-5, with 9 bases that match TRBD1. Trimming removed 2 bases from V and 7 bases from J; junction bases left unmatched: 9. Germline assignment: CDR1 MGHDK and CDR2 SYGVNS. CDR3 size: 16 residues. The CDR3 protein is CASSEIEDRGGQPQHF. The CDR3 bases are TGTGCCAGCAGTGAAATTGAGGACAGGGGCGGACAGCCCCAGCATTTT.

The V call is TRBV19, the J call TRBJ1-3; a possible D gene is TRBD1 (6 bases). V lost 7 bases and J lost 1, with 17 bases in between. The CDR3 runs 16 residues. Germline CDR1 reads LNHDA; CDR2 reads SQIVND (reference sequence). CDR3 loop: CASTHQGTGSGNTIYF. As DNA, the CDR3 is TGTGCCAGTACCCACCAGGGGACGGGGTCTGGAAACACCATATATTTT. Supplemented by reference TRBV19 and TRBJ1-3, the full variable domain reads DGGITQSPKYLFRKEGQNVTLSCEQNLNHDAMYWYRQDPGQGLRLIYYSQIVNDFQKGDIAEGYSVSREKKESFPLTVTSAQKNPTAFYLCASTHQGTGSGNTIYFGEGSWLTVV.

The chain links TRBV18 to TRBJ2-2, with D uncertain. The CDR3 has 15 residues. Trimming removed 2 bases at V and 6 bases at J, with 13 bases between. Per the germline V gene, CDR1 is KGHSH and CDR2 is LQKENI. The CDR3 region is CASSPARSGSGELFF. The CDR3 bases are TGTGCCAGCTCACCAGCTAGGTCCGGGTCCGGGGAGCTGTTTTTT.

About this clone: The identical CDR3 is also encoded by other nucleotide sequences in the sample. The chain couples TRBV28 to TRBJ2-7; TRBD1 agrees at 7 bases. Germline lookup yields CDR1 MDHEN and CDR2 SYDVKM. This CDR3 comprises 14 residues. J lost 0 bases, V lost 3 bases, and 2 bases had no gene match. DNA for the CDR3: TGTGCCAGCAGTTTGACAGGGAGCTCCTACGAGCAGTACTTC. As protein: CASSLTGSSYEQYF.

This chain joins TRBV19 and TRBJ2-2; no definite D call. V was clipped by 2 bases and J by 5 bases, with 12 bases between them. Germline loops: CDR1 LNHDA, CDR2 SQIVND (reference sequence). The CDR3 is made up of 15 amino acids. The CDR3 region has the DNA TGTGCCAGTAGTATATGGGTAGGGAAGACCGGGGAGCTGTTTTTT. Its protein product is CASSIWVGKTGELFF.

The CDR3 region is CASSYRAGAAYNEQFF. CDR3 DNA sequence: TGTGCCAGCAGTTACCGGGCGGGAGCGGCCTACAATGAGCAGTTCTTC. This rearrangement joins TRBV6-6 to TRBJ2-1, with 7 bases aligning to TRBD2. The CDR3 length is 16 residues. CDR1 and CDR2 from the germline V gene are MNHNY and SVGAGI (reference sequence). The trim removed 2 bases at V and 2 bases at J, leaving 6 bases unmatched.

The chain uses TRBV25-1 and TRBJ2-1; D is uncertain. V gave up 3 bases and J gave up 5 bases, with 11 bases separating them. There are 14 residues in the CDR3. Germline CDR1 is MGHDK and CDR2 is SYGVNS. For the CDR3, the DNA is TGTGCCAGCAGTGACCATCGCGTTCACAATGAGCAGTTCTTC. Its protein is CASSDHRVHNEQFF.

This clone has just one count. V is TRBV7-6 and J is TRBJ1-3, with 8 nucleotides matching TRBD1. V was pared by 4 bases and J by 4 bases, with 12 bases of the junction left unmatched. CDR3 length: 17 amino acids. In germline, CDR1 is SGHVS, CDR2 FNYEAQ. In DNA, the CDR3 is TGTGCCAGCAGCTCCGGACAGGGCCCGGCGAGCGGAAACACCATATATTTT. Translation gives CASSSGQGPASGNTIYF.

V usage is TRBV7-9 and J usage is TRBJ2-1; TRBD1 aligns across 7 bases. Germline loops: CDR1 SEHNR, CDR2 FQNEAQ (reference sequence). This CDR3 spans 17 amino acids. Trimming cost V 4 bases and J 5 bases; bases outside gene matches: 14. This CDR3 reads CASSSPRQGEKDNEQFF. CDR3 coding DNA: TGTGCCAGCAGCTCACCCCGGCAGGGGGAAAAGGACAATGAGCAGTTCTTC. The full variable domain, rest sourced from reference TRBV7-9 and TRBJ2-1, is DTGVSQNPRHKITKRGQNVTFRCDPISEHNRLYWYRQTLGQGPEFLTYFQNEAQLEKSRLLSDRFSAERPKGSFSTLEIQRTEQGDSAMYLCASSSPRQGEKDNEQFFGPGTRLTVL.